This T cell receptor (beta chain) is drawn from a study of blood T cell repertoires in COVID-19. The CDR3 sequence is 14 residues long. The V gene's germline CDR1 is SGHNT and CDR2 YYREEE (reference sequence). The trim removed 0 bases at V and 8 bases at J, leaving 3 bases unmatched. The protocol was immunoSEQ multiplex PCR, while the TCRdb copy is restricted to in-frame clones and leaves out a portion. The data show about 130,000 clones, 70% to 85% seen once. This receptor was taken from a woman aged 80 or over with acute or convalescent COVID-19. The sample consisted of peripheral blood. The chain combines TRBV5-4 with TRBJ2-1; 9 bases align to TRBD1. The CDR3: CASSLEQGAYEQFF. The CDR3 nucleotides read TGTGCCAGCAGCTTGGAACAGGGGGCCTATGAGCAGTTCTTC. The whole variable domain, remainder taken from reference TRBV5-4 and TRBJ2-1, is ETGVTQSPTHLIKTRGQQVTLRCSSQSGHNTVSWYQQALGQGPQFIFQYYREEENGRGNFPPRFSGLQFPNYSSELNVNALELDDSALYLCASSLEQGAYEQFFGPGTRLTVL.